The 6 T cell receptor beta chains below come from one sample, sequenced in a study of blood T cell repertoires in COVID-19. The protocol was immunoSEQ multiplex PCR, while the TCRdb copy is restricted to in-frame clones and leaves out a portion. This table has 170,000 or so clones, 84% appearing once. The sample consisted of peripheral blood. The receptor set was obtained from a man younger than 35 with active or convalescent COVID-19.

The J gene is TRBJ1-4, the V gene TRBV10-1; 9 bases line up with TRBD1. Germline values: CDR1 WNHNN, CDR2 SYGVQD (reference sequence). The V gene end was trimmed by 3 bases and the J gene end by 0 bases; junction bases not matched to a gene: 17. This CDR3 comprises 21 residues. For the CDR3, the DNA is TGCGCCAGCAGTGATCGGGACAGGGATTTGGAGCCAACATCAACTAATGAAAAACTGTTTTTT. Protein: CASSDRDRDLEPTSTNEKLFF.

V usage is TRBV7-9 and J usage is TRBJ2-5; 9 positions agree with TRBD2. The CDR3 has 16 amino acids. Germline V gene lookup returns CDR1 SEHNR and CDR2 FQNEAQ (reference sequence). V lost 5 bases to trimming and J lost 7 bases; unmatched junction nucleotides: 14. The CDR3 DNA reads as TGTGCCAGCAGCCCTATAGCGGGGGCTAAAGTAGGGACCCAGTACTTC. The encoded protein is CASSPIAGAKVGTQYF. Variable domain in full (rest from reference TRBV7-9 and TRBJ2-5): DTGVSQNPRHKITKRGQNVTFRCDPISEHNRLYWYRQTLGQGPEFLTYFQNEAQLEKSRLLSDRFSAERPKGSFSTLEIQRTEQGDSAMYLCASSPIAGAKVGTQYFGPGTRLLVL.

The chain recombines TRBV21-1 with TRBJ2-2; the D segment call TRBD1 is taken from the table without a DNA check. TRBV21-1 is marked as a pseudogene. The CDR3 covers 16 residues. This CDR3 reads CASSKGDRNVTGELFF. CDR3 bases: TGTGCCAGCAGCAAAGGGGACAGGAATGTCACCGGGGAGCTGTTTTTT.

This clone was seen a handful of times. The chain joins TRBV19 to TRBJ1-5; weak D call: TRBD1 (6 bases). This CDR3 has 13 residues. CDR1 and CDR2 from the germline V gene are LNHDA and SQIVND (reference sequence). V dropped 6 bases and J dropped 6 bases, with 12 bases sitting between them. The CDR3 DNA follows: TGTGCCAGTAGCAACAGGGATCGTCAGCCCCAGCATTTT. Protein sequence: CASSNRDRQPQHF.

The chain joins TRBV4-1 to TRBJ1-4, with TRBD1 matching 7 bases. The J segment lost 7 bases and the V segment lost 1 base, leaving 6 bases of the junction unmatched. This CDR3 has 15 residues. Germline assignment: CDR1 MGHRA and CDR2 YSYEKL. The CDR3 protein is CASSQATGIGEKLFF. The CDR3, as DNA: TGCGCCAGCAGCCAAGCGACAGGGATAGGTGAAAAACTGTTTTTT.

V usage is TRBV29-1 and J usage is TRBJ1-2; D not certain. This CDR3 comprises 12 residues. V was clipped by 0 bases and J by 5 bases, with 7 bases between them. Germline assignment: CDR1 SQVTM and CDR2 ANQGSEA. As DNA, the CDR3 is TGCAGCGTTGAAGATCGGGGTTATGGCTACACCTTC. It translates to CSVEDRGYGYTF.